The 24 T cell receptor beta chains in this list originate from one sample, sequenced in a study of blood T cell repertoires in COVID-19. The protocol was immunoSEQ multiplex PCR, while the TCRdb copy is restricted to in-frame clones and leaves out a portion. The sample carries over 140,000 clones, roughly four fifths recorded once. The sequencing sample was made of peripheral blood. These receptors originate from a woman in her forties or fifties with active or convalescent COVID-19.

The CDR3 loop is CASSYEGLGPQETQYF. The CDR3, as DNA: TGTGCCAGCAGTTACGAGGGACTAGGACCGCAAGAGACCCAGTACTTC. The rearrangement links TRBV6-5 to TRBJ2-5, with TRBD2 matching over 8 bases. Germline trimming cut 2 bases from V and 2 bases from J; bases unmatched to any gene: 7. CDR3 length: 16 residues. Germline V gene sequence: CDR1 MNHEY, CDR2 SVGAGI.

The chain recombines TRBV2 with TRBJ1-5; D might be TRBD1 (6 bases). The CDR3 is 14 amino acids. Germline V CDR1 and CDR2: SNHLY, FYNNEI. The V and J ends lost 6 bases and 0 bases respectively, with 9 bases between them. CDR3 coding DNA: TGTGCCAGCAGCCAACAGGGTAGCAATCAGCCCCAGCATTTT. Translating it yields CASSQQGSNQPQHF.

This chain's CDR3 is CASSQPPSEGAYNEQFF. CDR3 coding DNA: TGCGCCAGCAGTCAGCCACCGAGCGAAGGGGCCTACAATGAGCAGTTCTTC. The chain recombines TRBV10-2 with TRBJ2-1; TRBD1 is a possible D gene (5 bases). V lost 5 bases to trimming and J lost 2 bases, with 19 bases between them. The CDR3 sequence is 17 residues long. Germline V gene lookup returns CDR1 WSHSY and CDR2 SAAADI.

The chain couples TRBV7-6 to TRBJ2-5; 8 bases fit TRBD2. Germline V gene lookup returns CDR1 SGHVS and CDR2 FNYEAQ. The trim removed 1 base at V and 7 bases at J, leaving 11 bases unmatched. This CDR3 is 16 amino acids long. The chain's CDR3 is CASSLDAGGALGTQYF. DNA of the CDR3: TGTGCCAGCAGCTTAGACGCCGGGGGGGCTTTGGGGACCCAGTACTTC.

The genes are TRBV11-3 and TRBJ2-5, with 11 bases identical to TRBD2. V lost 5 bases to trimming and J lost 2 bases; unmatched junction nucleotides: 4. The CDR3 loop spans 15 amino acids. Per the germline V gene, CDR1 is SGHNT and CDR2 is YENEEA. This CDR3 reads CASSPGLAAQETQYF. CDR3 sequence (DNA): TGTGCCAGCAGCCCGGGACTAGCGGCACAAGAGACCCAGTACTTC.

The chain has TRBV5-8 and TRBJ2-3; D remains ambiguous. CDR1 and CDR2 from the germline V gene are SGHTS and YDEGEE. The CDR3 runs to 12 residues. Between the trimmed V and J ends, which lost 4 bases and 1 base, there was a span of 4 bases. CDR3 DNA: TGTGCCAGCAGCACTCGCACAGATACGCAGTATTTT. Translating it yields CASSTRTDTQYF.

This chain links TRBV30 with TRBJ1-2, with D uncertain. V dropped 0 bases and J dropped 4 bases, with 3 bases sitting between them. CDR3 length: 11 residues. From germline, CDR1 is GTSNPN and CDR2 SVGIG (reference sequence). The CDR3 DNA is TGTGCCTGGAGTGTAGCCTATGGCTACACCTTC. This translates into CAWSVAYGYTF.

About this clone itself: The same CDR3 arises from other DNA sequences in this sample as well. V gene TRBV9 combines with J gene TRBJ2-1; TRBD2 agrees at 7 bases. V was clipped by 0 bases and J by 4 bases; unmatched bases: 7. Germline V gene data show CDR1 as SGDLS and CDR2 as YYNGEE. The CDR3 is made up of 16 amino acids. As DNA, the CDR3 is TGTGCCAGCAGCGTAGGGTCTAGCGGAGCATACAATGAGCAGTTCTTC. Translating gives CASSVGSSGAYNEQFF.

J is TRBJ1-2 and V is TRBV19; TRBD1 aligns across 8 bases. V shed 3 bases, J shed 2 bases, and the junction held 5 bases outside the gene matches. Looked up from germline, CDR1 is LNHDA and CDR2 is SQIVND (reference sequence). CDR3 size: 15 residues. The CDR3, as DNA: TGTGCCAGTAGTATGGCGGACAGGGTAAACTATGGCTACACCTTC. Its protein is CASSMADRVNYGYTF.

This sequence joins TRBV29-1 and TRBJ2-5; 7 bases line up with TRBD1. V shed 3 bases, J shed 2 bases, and the junction held 3 bases outside the gene matches. The CDR3 has 13 amino acids. Germline V gives CDR1 SQVTM, CDR2 ANQGSEA. CDR3 DNA: TGCAGCGTTGATTGGGACAGTCAAGAGACCCAGTACTTC. This sequence encodes CSVDWDSQETQYF.

The rearrangement uses TRBV18 and TRBJ2-1; 14 bases map to TRBD2. The V and J ends lost 2 bases and 13 bases, in that order; junction bases with no gene match: 7. Germline V gives CDR1 KGHSH, CDR2 LQKENI. This CDR3 is 15 amino acids long. The CDR3 region has the DNA TGTGCCAGCTCACCAGCCGGGACTAGCGGGAGACCCCAGTTCTTC. Residues: CASSPAGTSGRPQFF.

This clone was found once. CDR3 sequence: CASSPGQTYGYTF. CDR3 DNA sequence: TGTGCCAGCTCTCCGGGACAGACGTATGGCTACACCTTC. V and J are TRBV18 and TRBJ1-2, with TRBD1 matching 7 bases. This CDR3 has 13 amino acids. Germline lookup yields CDR1 KGHSH and CDR2 LQKENI. The junction had 6 bases not matched to a gene; V was cut back by 6 bases and J by 5 bases.

V gene TRBV7-3 combines with J gene TRBJ2-7; TRBD2 is a possible D gene (9 bases). The CDR3 totals 15 residues. Trimming removed 6 bases from V and 6 bases from J, with 21 bases in between. Germline assignment: CDR1 SGHTA and CDR2 FQGTGA. The CDR3 region has the DNA TGTGCCAGCAGTCGAACCGCTAGCGGGACAGGCGAGCAGTACTTC. Its protein is CASSRTASGTGEQYF.

The gene calls are TRBV7-3 and TRBJ2-1; D call uncertain. The CDR3 runs to 15 residues. Germline CDR1 and CDR2: SGHTA and FQGTGA. V was pared by 5 bases and J by 0 bases, with 11 bases between. The CDR3 region has the DNA TGTGCCAGCAGCCCCCTCCCGAGCTCCTACAATGAGCAGTTCTTC. The encoded protein is CASSPLPSSYNEQFF.

This clone was counted once. The J gene is TRBJ1-2, the V gene TRBV6-5; D is unclear. The CDR3 has 14 amino acids. Deletions cut 5 bases from V and 0 bases from J, with 10 bases between. Per germline, CDR1 MNHEY and CDR2 SVGAGI. In DNA form, the CDR3 reads TGTGCCAGCAGTCCCAACGGGGCTAACTATGGCTACACCTTC. It is translated as CASSPNGANYGYTF.

Details on this clone: A junction boundary mismatches the germline segment, possibly from a read error. The rearrangement uses TRBV20-1 and TRBJ2-7; perhaps TRBD2 as D (5 bases). The CDR3 spans 11 residues. CDR1 and CDR2 from the germline V gene are DFQATT and SNEGSKA (reference sequence). CDR3: CSASYAYEQYF. DNA of the CDR3: TGCAGCGCTAGCTATGCCTACGAGCAGTACTTC.

In DNA form, the CDR3 reads TGTGCCAGCAGCTTAGGGGGCAATGAAAAACTGTTTTTT. This gives the protein CASSLGGNEKLFF. The V gene is TRBV11-3, the J gene TRBJ1-4; D is perhaps TRBD1 (5 bases). Trimming took off 1 base at V and 5 bases at J, with 5 bases between the two ends. CDR1 SGHNT and CDR2 YENEEA come from the germline V gene. CDR3 length equals 13 residues.

The V gene is TRBV6-1, the J gene TRBJ2-3; 9 nucleotides match TRBD2. The CDR3 is made up of 16 amino acids. Trimming at V came to 1 base and at J to 1 base, leaving 3 bases not matched to a gene. Looked up from germline, CDR1 is MNHNS and CDR2 is SASEGT. The CDR3 reads CASSEGASGGTDTQYF. The CDR3 DNA is TGTGCCAGCAGTGAAGGGGCTAGCGGGGGCACAGATACGCAGTATTTT.

This chain uses TRBV27 with TRBJ1-5; possibly TRBD1 for D (5 bases). Trimming took off 4 bases at V and 16 bases at J, with 20 bases between the two ends. Germline V gene data show CDR1 as MNHEY and CDR2 as SMNVEV (reference sequence). There are 13 residues in the CDR3. Here the CDR3 reads CASSYKVDTSKHF. CDR3 bases: TGTGCCAGCAGTTACAAAGTGGACACGTCTAAACATTTT.

Remarks on this clone: At one of its ends the junction is not consistent with the germline gene, which may arise from a read error. The chain is built from TRBV6-2 or TRBV6-3 and TRBJ1-1; D is unresolved. The CDR3 contains 13 residues. Germline-derived CDR1 and CDR2 are MNHEY and SVGEGT. The CDR3 region has the DNA TGTGCCAGCAGCCGCGGAATGAACGCTGAAGCTTTCTTT. Translating gives CASSRGMNAEAFF.

The CDR3 DNA is TGTGCCAGCAGTCGGGACAGGGTTGACACCGGGGAGCTGTTTTTT. It yields the protein CASSRDRVDTGELFF. The rearrangement joins TRBV6-5 to TRBJ2-2, with 9 bases identical to TRBD1. Germline V gives CDR1 MNHEY, CDR2 SVGAGI. Unmatched junction bases numbered 4, after V lost 5 bases and J lost 3 bases. There are 15 residues in the CDR3.

The V call is TRBV30, the J call TRBJ2-7, with D perhaps TRBD2 (6 bases). Germline assignment: CDR1 GTSNPN and CDR2 SVGIG (reference sequence). The CDR3 spans 12 residues. With 4 bases removed from V and 9 bases from J, the gap between germline ends came to 16 bases. The CDR3 coding sequence is TGTGCCTGGAAGGCGGGAAGCAGAGGGCAGTACTTC. Protein sequence: CAWKAGSRGQYF.

This CDR3 reads CASSQPRGSGGHEQFF. In nucleotides, the CDR3 is TGTGCCAGCAGCCAGCCCAGGGGTAGCGGGGGGCATGAGCAGTTCTTC. The rearrangement links TRBV3-1 (or the pseudogene TRBV3-2) to TRBJ2-1, with TRBD2 matching over 10 bases. Trimming removed 3 bases from V and 8 bases from J; junction bases left unmatched: 10. CDR1 LGHDT and CDR2 YNNKEL come from the germline V gene (reference sequence). CDR3 length: 16 amino acids.

V gene TRBV6-2 or TRBV6-3 combines with J gene TRBJ2-7, with D uncertain. CDR1 MNHEY and CDR2 SVGEGT come from the germline V gene. This CDR3 has 12 residues. With 5 bases removed from V and 4 bases from J, the gap between germline ends came to 9 bases. CDR3 residues: CASSLYKYEQYF. CDR3 DNA sequence: TGTGCCAGCAGTCTTTACAAGTACGAGCAGTACTTC.